One sample yielded the 32 T cell receptor beta chains listed below, sequenced in a study of T-cell memory formation after mild COVID-19. TCRdb called the 5' RACE reads again in MiXCR, with one record for every CDR3 protein. The repertoire holds some 600,000 distinct CDR3 sequences, 17% seen once, with about 7.4% in the top ten. The sequencing input was PBMCs or a T cell subset sorted from them (not recorded which). Every receptor here comes from an adult woman who had mild COVID-19 (a few samples of this study predate the infection). Cell type and time point are not known.

This clonotype is a singleton in its sample. This chain links TRBV4-3 with TRBJ2-2; D uncertain. Trimming took off 3 bases at V and 6 bases at J, with 17 bases between the two ends. CDR3 length: 16 residues. Germline V gene lookup returns CDR1 LGHNA and CDR2 YSLEER. CDR3 nucleotides: TGCGCCAGCAGCCACGCACCCGAAGGTGTTGCCGGGGAGCTGTTTTTT. Translated: CASSHAPEGVAGELFF.

This clonotype was seen a handful of times. The rearrangement uses TRBV7-9 and TRBJ2-1; TRBD2 aligns across 8 bases. The ends lost 4 bases at V and 6 bases at J; junction bases unmatched: 11. Germline assignment: CDR1 SEHNR and CDR2 FQNEAQ (reference sequence). CDR3 length: 16 amino acids. The CDR3 sequence is CASSSITREGPNEQFF. For the CDR3, the DNA is TGTGCCAGCAGCTCCATTACCCGGGAGGGCCCCAATGAGCAGTTCTTC.

The sample holds a few counts of this clonotype. This sequence joins TRBV7-9 and TRBJ2-1, with D possibly being TRBD1 (5 bases). Germline V gene sequence: CDR1 SEHNR, CDR2 FQNEAQ (reference sequence). V lost 4 bases and J 10 bases, leaving 23 bases between the germline ends. The CDR3 runs to 16 residues. This CDR3 reads CASSSPPGYRSHEQFF. CDR3 DNA sequence: TGTGCCAGCAGCTCCCCGCCCGGCTACAGGTCCCACGAGCAGTTCTTC.

The V and J genes are TRBV12-3 or TRBV12-4 and TRBJ1-4; D remains unclear. The CDR3 extends over 21 amino acids. V lost 7 bases and J lost 10, with 40 bases in between. CDR3 loop: CASTECNWGEQFIRCFGKLFF. In DNA, the CDR3 is TGTGCCAGCACGGAATGTAACTGGGGAGAACAGTTCATACGTTGTTTCGGAAAACTGTTTTTT.

V and J are TRBV12-3 or TRBV12-4 and TRBJ2-5; 9 bases are a match to TRBD1. The CDR3 covers 15 residues. Trimming at V came to 7 bases and at J to 1 base, leaving 7 bases not matched to a gene. This chain's CDR3 is CASTRRGQGQETQYF. CDR3 sequence (DNA): TGTGCCAGCACCCGAAGGGGACAGGGCCAAGAGACCCAGTACTTC.

This sequence joins TRBV4-2 and TRBJ2-5, with 11 bases that match TRBD2. There are 21 residues in the CDR3. Trimming at V came to 0 bases and at J to 5 bases, leaving 20 bases not matched to a gene. CDR1 and CDR2 (germline): LGHNA, YNFKEQ. The CDR3 here is CASSQDRGASLAGGSRETQYF. CDR3 DNA sequence: TGTGCCAGCAGCCAAGACCGGGGGGCTAGTCTAGCGGGGGGATCTCGTGAGACCCAGTACTTC.

This clonotype came up a few times. This chain connects TRBV20-1 to TRBJ1-1, with 7 bases fitting TRBD1. With V trimmed by 1 base and J by 3 bases, 26 bases remained unmatched. The CDR3 totals 21 residues. Germline CDR1 DFQATT, CDR2 SNEGSKA (reference sequence). The CDR3 bases are TGCAGTGCTAGAGGATACCCCCTGTCGAACCAGGGGGGGGTTGTGGACACTGAAGCTTTCTTT. Translation gives CSARGYPLSNQGGVVDTEAFF.

The CDR3 here is CASSPGSGRANEQYF. The CDR3 nucleotides read TGTGCCAGCAGCCCCGGGAGCGGTCGGGCCAACGAGCAGTACTTC. The rearrangement uses TRBV3-1 and TRBJ2-7; possible D gene TRBD2, 6 bases. From germline, CDR1 is LGHDT and CDR2 YNNKEL (reference sequence). The CDR3 extends over 15 amino acids. Trimming took off 4 bases at V and 5 bases at J, with 18 bases between the two ends.

This rearrangement joins TRBV6-5 to TRBJ1-1; D uncertain. There are 13 residues in the CDR3. V lost 5 bases, J lost 5 bases, and 12 bases lay in between. Germline values: CDR1 MNHEY, CDR2 SVGAGI. CDR3 nucleotide sequence: TGTGCCAGCAGTGTGACTGAGTATACTGAAGCTTTCTTT. Its protein product is CASSVTEYTEAFF.

This clonotype was found a few times. This sequence joins TRBV20-1 and TRBJ2-7, with 8 bases matching TRBD2. Looked up from germline, CDR1 is DFQATT and CDR2 is SNEGSKA (reference sequence). This CDR3 contains 15 residues. J gave up 3 bases and V 0 bases, and 7 bases lay outside the gene matches. The CDR3 DNA follows: TGCAGTGCTAGAGACGTAGCGGGAACGATCTACGAGCAGTACTTC. This codes for CSARDVAGTIYEQYF.

The CDR3 sequence: CASSLTGRLSGANVLTF. CDR3 DNA: TGTGCCAGCAGCTTAACCGGACGGCTCTCTGGGGCCAACGTCCTGACTTTC. The genes are TRBV11-1 and TRBJ2-6, with D unclear. The CDR3 contains 17 residues. V lost 2 bases to trimming and J lost 0 bases, with 11 bases between them. CDR1 and CDR2 (germline): SGHAT, FQDESV (reference sequence).

This clonotype was seen only a few times. This rearrangement joins TRBV7-3 to TRBJ2-1, with 7 bases fitting TRBD2. The germline V gene has CDR1 SGHTA and CDR2 FQGTGA. V shed 1 base, J shed 8 bases, and the junction held 8 bases outside the gene matches. CDR3 length: 15 amino acids. The chain's CDR3 is CASSLMEAGSYEQFF. The CDR3 DNA reads TGTGCCAGCAGCTTAATGGAAGCGGGATCCTATGAGCAGTTCTTC.

V gene TRBV4-1 combines with J gene TRBJ2-7; 7 bases match TRBD2. Germline loops: CDR1 MGHRA, CDR2 YSYEKL. This CDR3 has 15 amino acids. Losses at the gene ends were 0 bases for V and 2 bases for J; bases not matched to a gene: 4. The CDR3 bases are TGCGCCAGCAGCCAAGAGAGACTAGCCACCTACGAGCAGTACTTC. It translates to CASSQERLATYEQYF.

This chain uses TRBV18 with TRBJ2-7; no clear D gene. The V gene's germline CDR1 is KGHSH and CDR2 LQKENI. CDR3 length: 16 residues. The ends were cut back, 2 bases at V and 5 bases at J, with 19 bases in the middle. CDR3 nucleotide sequence: TGTGCCAGCTCACCAGCAGCCGGGTCGCTTAATCACGAGCAGTACTTC. Translation: CASSPAAGSLNHEQYF.

The gene calls are TRBV20-1 and TRBJ2-5; 10 bases are shared with TRBD2. Trimming at V came to 0 bases and at J to 2 bases, leaving 9 bases not matched to a gene. This CDR3 region has 17 residues. Germline V CDR1 and CDR2: DFQATT, SNEGSKA (reference sequence). CDR3 protein: CSARDPPSGGLQETQYF. The CDR3 DNA follows: TGCAGTGCTAGAGATCCCCCTAGCGGGGGACTACAAGAGACCCAGTACTTC.

This clonotype showed up just a few times. V usage is TRBV5-1 and J usage is TRBJ2-7; D assignment may be TRBD1 or TRBD2 (5 bases each). V was trimmed by 6 bases and J by 3 bases, leaving 16 bases between them. The CDR3 sequence is 14 residues long. CDR1 SGHRS and CDR2 YFSETQ come from the germline V gene. Here the CDR3 reads CASKLPGTGYEQYF. The CDR3 nucleotides read TGCGCCAGCAAGCTCCCAGGGACGGGCTACGAGCAGTACTTC.

J is TRBJ2-7 and V is TRBV6-2 or TRBV6-3; D ambiguous. Trimming removed 8 bases at V and 7 bases at J, with 12 bases between. The CDR3 runs 11 residues. CDR1 is MNHEY and CDR2 is SVGEGT in the germline V gene. The CDR3 nucleotides are TGTGCCAGCGGTCGCGGTTGGGAGCAGTACTTC. This translates into CASGRGWEQYF.

The chain links TRBV4-2 to TRBJ2-3; 7 bases fit TRBD2. This CDR3 region has 18 residues. CDR1 LGHNA and CDR2 YNFKEQ come from the germline V gene. V was pared by 0 bases and J by 1 base, with 10 bases of the junction left unmatched. As DNA, the CDR3 is TGTGCCAGCAGCCAAGAACCTGCGGGAGAGGAGGGCACAGATACGCAGTATTTT. Translated: CASSQEPAGEEGTDTQYF.

The V gene is TRBV7-9, the J gene TRBJ2-1; tentatively, D is TRBD2 (6 bases). The V end lost 5 bases, the J end lost 6 bases, and 17 bases lay between the germline ends. Germline V gene sequence: CDR1 SEHNR, CDR2 FQNEAQ (reference sequence). CDR3 length: 15 amino acids. DNA for the CDR3: TGTGCCAGCAGCCCACGTGGCGGGGCGGGCAATGAGCAGTTCTTC. This codes for CASSPRGGAGNEQFF.

A remark on this clonotype: The junction does not match germline at one end; this may be a read error. The chain joins TRBV5-6 to TRBJ1-1; no clear D gene. The CDR3 sequence is 12 residues long. Germline assignment: CDR1 SGHDT and CDR2 YYEEEE. CDR3 bases: TGTGCCAGCAGTTTGGATCGCCGGGATGCTTTCTTT. Protein: CASSLDRRDAFF.

This clonotype was counted between two and nine times. V is TRBV7-2 and J is TRBJ1-6; D may be TRBD1 (5 bases). V shed 3 bases and J shed 2 bases, with 14 bases lying between them. The germline V gene has CDR1 SGHTA and CDR2 FQGNSA. The CDR3 is made up of 17 amino acids. The DNA for the CDR3 is TGTGCCAGCAGCTTGGGGGGGGTGATCACCTATAATTCACCCCTCCACTTT. It codes for CASSLGGVITYNSPLHF. The complete variable domain, with remaining parts taken from reference TRBV7-2 and TRBJ1-6, reads GAGVSQSPSNKVTEKGKDVELRCDPISGHTALYWYRQSLGQGLEFLIYFQGNSAPDKSGLPSDRFSAERTGGSVSTLTIQRTQQEDSAVYLCASSLGGVITYNSPLHFGNGTRLTVT.

In this sample, this clonotype turned up many times. The V call is TRBV9, the J call TRBJ1-6; no reliable D call. The V and J ends lost 4 bases and 4 bases respectively, with 12 bases between them. This CDR3 has 15 residues. Per the germline V gene, CDR1 is SGDLS and CDR2 is YYNGEE. The CDR3 region has the DNA TGTGCCAGCAGCCCCCTCATTAAGTATAATTCACCCCTCCACTTT. Protein sequence: CASSPLIKYNSPLHF.

This clonotype was found a few times. The chain employs TRBV7-3 and TRBJ2-3, with D possibly being TRBD2 (5 bases). V dropped 5 bases and J dropped 2 bases, with 8 bases sitting between them. Germline lookup yields CDR1 SGHTA and CDR2 FQGTGA. The length of the CDR3 is 13 residues. CDR3 amino acids: CASSRTYTDTQYF. DNA of the CDR3: TGTGCCAGCAGCCGGACTTACACAGATACGCAGTATTTT.

This clonotype was picked up a small number of times. The chain carries TRBV12-3 or TRBV12-4 and TRBJ2-3; D call uncertain. This CDR3 contains 12 residues. Trimming removed 3 bases from V and 3 bases from J, with 4 bases in between. The CDR3 region has the DNA TGTGCCAGCAGTTTTGTGACAGATACGCAGTATTTT. Translation: CASSFVTDTQYF.

This clonotype was found a few times. This chain connects TRBV5-1 to TRBJ1-1; 7 bases agree with TRBD1. Unmatched junction bases numbered 3, after V lost 4 bases and J lost 0 bases. CDR1 and CDR2 from the germline V gene are SGHRS and YFSETQ. The CDR3 has 14 residues. The CDR3 protein is CASSGGQMNTEAFF. DNA for the CDR3: TGCGCCAGCAGCGGGGGACAGATGAACACTGAAGCTTTCTTT.

A few counts support this clonotype. V usage is TRBV9 and J usage is TRBJ2-3; 7 positions match TRBD1. CDR3 length equals 15 residues. From germline, CDR1 is SGDLS and CDR2 YYNGEE. Losses at the gene ends were 4 bases for V and 1 base for J; bases not matched to a gene: 6. The CDR3 coding sequence is TGTGCCAGCAGCCCGGGGACAGTTGGCACAGATACGCAGTATTTT. This sequence encodes CASSPGTVGTDTQYF.

The table lists this clonotype with a few counts. The chain joins TRBV4-1 to TRBJ2-7; D remains ambiguous. The CDR3 has 14 amino acids. Looked up from germline, CDR1 is MGHRA and CDR2 is YSYEKL. The V end lost 2 bases, the J end lost 2 bases, and 10 bases lay between the germline ends. The CDR3, as DNA: TGCGCCAGCAGCCAAATCGGCACGGCCTACGAGCAGTACTTC. This translates into CASSQIGTAYEQYF.

This clonotype was observed a handful of times. CDR3 residues: CSAGGQGHNEQFF. The CDR3 nucleotides read TGCAGTGCCGGGGGACAGGGGCACAATGAGCAGTTCTTC. The chain carries TRBV20-1 and TRBJ2-1; TRBD1 matches at 10 bases. The V segment lost 6 bases and the J segment 5 bases; nucleotides outside the gene matches: 4. The CDR3 spans 13 residues. Germline CDR1 reads DFQATT; CDR2 reads SNEGSKA (reference sequence).

The chain joins TRBV18 to TRBJ2-1; 7 nucleotides line up with TRBD2. This CDR3 comprises 13 residues. Looked up from germline, CDR1 is KGHSH and CDR2 is LQKENI. The V and J ends lost 3 bases and 6 bases, in that order; junction bases with no gene match: 2. CDR3 in DNA: TGTGCCAGCTCACCGGGGGAGGGCAATGAGCAGTTCTTC. Translated, it gives CASSPGEGNEQFF.

This clonotype was detected only a few times. V and J are TRBV4-2 and TRBJ2-3; D gene uncertain. The CDR3 consists of 15 residues. The V end was cut by 3 bases, the J end by 0 bases, with 10 bases between. Germline V gene data show CDR1 as LGHNA and CDR2 as YNFKEQ. The CDR3 DNA reads as TGTGCCAGCAGCCAGGACCTCTCTAGCACAGATACGCAGTATTTT. Translating it yields CASSQDLSSTDTQYF.

At least ten counts were recorded for this clonotype. V is TRBV7-2 and J is TRBJ2-3; 13 bases line up with TRBD2. Germline trimming cut 2 bases from V and 9 bases from J; bases unmatched to any gene: 8. Germline V CDR1 and CDR2: SGHTA, FQGNSA. The CDR3 totals 16 residues. CDR3: CASSLMATSGRSTQYF. DNA of the CDR3: TGTGCCAGCAGCTTAATGGCGACTAGCGGGAGGTCCACGCAGTATTTT.

This clonotype was counted only a few times. V and J are TRBV12-3 or TRBV12-4 and TRBJ2-1, with D hard to call. V lost 4 bases and J 0 bases, leaving 7 bases between the germline ends. The CDR3 totals 14 residues. The CDR3 coding sequence is TGTGCCAGCAGTTCCCTAAGCTCCTACAATGAGCAGTTCTTC. It translates to CASSSLSSYNEQFF.